This T cell receptor (beta chain) was obtained from a study of blood T cell repertoires in COVID-19. The overall study: The United States, Italy and Spain provided the acute and convalescent COVID-19 samples.

CDR3 size: 13 residues. Germline loops: CDR1 WNHNN, CDR2 SYGVQD (reference sequence). Trimming shortened V by 6 bases and J by 11 bases, and 17 bases separated the two germline ends. Libraries were prepared by immunoSEQ multiplex PCR; TCRdb keeps only in-frame clonotypes and omits some of them. Of approximately 26,000 clones listed, 89% were seen once; the top ten hold roughly half. Sequenced material: peripheral blood. The clonotype was recovered from a human donor with acute or convalescent COVID-19. The donor label of this sample is uncertain. The chain is built from TRBV10-1 and TRBJ1-5; maybe TRBD1 (6 bases). The CDR3 bases are TGCGCCAGCAGGAGGCCAGGGGCGGTGGCCCAGCATTTT. This sequence encodes CASRRPGAVAQHF.